This T cell receptor (beta chain) was sequenced during a study of T cell changes during pregnancy in multiple sclerosis. V was cut by 9 bases and J by 0 bases, with 8 bases left in between. Germline CDR1 LNHNV, CDR2 YYDKDF (reference sequence). The length of the CDR3 is 13 residues. Generated by immunoSEQ multiplex PCR, the TCRdb table keeps only in-frame clones and is missing some. This table has 20,000 to 25,000 clones, 90% to 95% appearing once. The sequencing here drew on CD8+ T cells from peripheral blood mononuclear cells, taken in the third trimester of pregnancy. This chain uses TRBV15 with TRBJ2-2; D perhaps matches TRBD1 (5 bases). The receptor's source is a female donor with multiple sclerosis, enrolled in a pregnancy study. The CDR3 spells CATQGANTGELFF. CDR3 nucleotides: TGTGCCACTCAAGGGGCGAACACCGGGGAGCTGTTTTTT.